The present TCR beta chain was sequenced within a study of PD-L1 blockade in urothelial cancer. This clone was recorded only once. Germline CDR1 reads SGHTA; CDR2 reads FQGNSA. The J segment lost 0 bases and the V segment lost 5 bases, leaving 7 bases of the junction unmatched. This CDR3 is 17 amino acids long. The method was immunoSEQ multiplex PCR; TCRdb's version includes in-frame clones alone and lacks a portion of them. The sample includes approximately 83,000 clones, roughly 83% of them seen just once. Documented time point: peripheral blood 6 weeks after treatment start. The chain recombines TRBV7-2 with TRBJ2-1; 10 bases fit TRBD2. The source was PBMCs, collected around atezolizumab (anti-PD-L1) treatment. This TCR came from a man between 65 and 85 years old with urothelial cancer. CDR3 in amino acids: CASSPRLAGSSYNEQFF. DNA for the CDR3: TGTGCCAGCAGCCCCCGACTAGCGGGCAGCTCCTACAATGAGCAGTTCTTC.